This T cell receptor beta chain derives from a study of immune cell composition in non-small cell lung cancer. Normal lung was taken at the farthest possible site, at least 3 cm from tumour. Some clones are missing from TCRdb's copy, which holds only in-frame ones; the method was immunoSEQ multiplex PCR. This sample has 7,500 to 10,000 clones; approximately 75% occur once, and the top ten carry around 13%. V trimming: 4 bases; J trimming: 2 bases; junction bases outside the gene matches: 6. The germline V gene encodes CDR1 MNHNS and CDR2 SASEGT. This CDR3 has 17 residues. The rearrangement links TRBV6-1 to TRBJ2-2; TRBD2 matches at 11 bases. The TCR sequence derives from a human donor with non-small cell lung cancer. Specimen: non-adjacent lung tissue. Here the CDR3 DNA reads TGTGCCAGCAGTGTCGTTAGCGGGAGGGTAAACACCGGGGAGCTGTTTTTT. Translating gives CASSVVSGRVNTGELFF.